This T cell receptor beta chain was captured in a study of monozygotic twins with inflammatory bowel disease. Study-level findings and limits: In these data, no single strong IBD-associated signal or clonotype received support. With others, IBD patients shared fewer clonotypes than healthy twins did, especially with disease activity.

The template-switching step introduced UMIs that carried a 6-nucleotide sample barcode. TCRdb reanalyzed the 5' RACE reads, giving one entry per CDR3 protein sequence and no DNA. This repertoire includes around 450,000 distinct CDR3 sequences. A note on this clonotype: Its cognate antigen is unknown.

The V gene's germline CDR1 is MNHEY and CDR2 SMNVEV (reference sequence). The CDR3 contains 16 residues. The source is a human donor with ulcerative colitis or Crohn's disease, or a healthy co-twin of an affected twin (not recorded which). The V and J genes are TRBV27 and TRBJ2-1; the D gene TCRdb calls, TRBD2, cannot be checked with no DNA. Sequenced sample: blood. The CDR3 loop reads CASSHGLAGGWNEQFF.